Presented here are 20 T cell receptor beta chains from one specimen sequenced in a study of naive and memory T cell subsets. The beta constant-region primer was an equimolar mix of two oligonucleotides covering TRBC1 and TRBC2. Four rounds of PCR amplified the ligated cDNA using nested alpha and beta constant-region primers plus SP2. MiXCR, run by TCRdb on the UMI-ligation and nested PCR reads, gives a single entry per CDR3 protein. This table holds some 17,000 distinct CDR3 sequences, around 9% found once. Sequenced: central memory CD8+ T cells from blood. The receptors here all came from a human donor in good health.

This clonotype has a handful of counts. The V call is TRBV2, the J call TRBJ2-7, with TRBD2 identical over 10 bases. CDR1 SNHLY and CDR2 FYNNEI come from the germline V gene. The trim removed 0 bases at V and 5 bases at J, leaving 16 bases unmatched. CDR3 size: 19 residues. The chain's CDR3 is CASSEAVSGRKKSSHEQYF. The DNA for the CDR3 is TGTGCCAGCAGTGAAGCGGTTAGCGGGAGGAAAAAGAGCAGCCACGAGCAGTACTTC.

The genes are TRBV19 and TRBJ2-1; 8 bases are shared with TRBD1. Germline CDR1 and CDR2: LNHDA and SQIVND (reference sequence). V trimming: 6 bases; J trimming: 7 bases; junction bases outside the gene matches: 8. CDR3 size: 14 residues. DNA of the CDR3: TGTGCCAGTAGAAGCAGACAGGGGAGTAATGAGCAGTTCTTC. It codes for CASRSRQGSNEQFF.

Only a few counts were recorded for this clonotype. The chain uses TRBV24-1 and TRBJ2-3; D is undetermined. The CDR3 spans 14 residues. Trimming left V 10 bases short and J 1 base short, with 14 bases between. CDR1 and CDR2 (germline): KGHDR, SFDVKD. CDR3 nucleotides: TGTGCCACGAGAGGAAGCTTAGGCACAGATACGCAGTATTTT. Translated: CATRGSLGTDTQYF.

This clonotype was detected many times. As DNA, the CDR3 is TGTGCCAGCATTGGTAGTGAAGCTTTCTTT. As protein: CASIGSEAFF. This chain links TRBV27 with TRBJ1-1; D gene uncertain. V was shortened by 7 bases and J by 7 bases, with 7 bases between the two germline ends. The CDR3 is 10 amino acids. Per germline, CDR1 MNHEY and CDR2 SMNVEV (reference sequence).

This clonotype was seen at least ten times. For the CDR3, the DNA is TGCAGTGCTCGGAGGGTTACTGAAGCTTTCTTT. Translation gives CSARRVTEAFF. V is TRBV20-1 and J is TRBJ1-1; D gene uncertain. Looked up from germline, CDR1 is DFQATT and CDR2 is SNEGSKA (reference sequence). CDR3 length: 11 residues. Trimming left V 5 bases short and J 5 bases short, with 9 bases between.

The chain joins TRBV11-2 to TRBJ2-3; 8 bases match TRBD2. Trimming took 0 bases from V and 5 from J; bases not matched to a gene: 7. This CDR3 has 16 amino acids. Germline CDR1 reads SGHAT; CDR2 reads FQNNGV. The CDR3 region is CASSLDGGGPEDTQYF. DNA of the CDR3: TGTGCCAGCAGCTTAGACGGGGGGGGCCCGGAAGATACGCAGTATTTT.

This clonotype has ten or more counts. The chain couples TRBV20-1 to TRBJ2-7; TRBD2 is a possible D gene (6 bases). The CDR3 runs to 14 residues. V was pared by 0 bases and J by 3 bases, with 12 bases between. Per the germline V gene, CDR1 is DFQATT and CDR2 is SNEGSKA (reference sequence). CDR3 amino acids: CSARDGTEYYEQYF. As DNA, the CDR3 is TGCAGTGCTAGAGATGGGACTGAGTACTACGAGCAGTACTTC.

In its sample, this clonotype is medium-sized. This chain links TRBV6-2 or TRBV6-3 with TRBJ2-3; 9 positions match TRBD2. This CDR3 has 15 amino acids. Trimming removed 10 bases from V and 9 bases from J; junction bases left unmatched: 17. The germline V gene has CDR1 MNHEY and CDR2 SVGEGT. DNA of the CDR3: TGTGCCATCGACGATAGCGGGGGCGACCGAGGGACGCAGTATTTT. It specifies CAIDDSGGDRGTQYF.

This clonotype was seen at least ten times. V and J are TRBV7-8 and TRBJ2-3; D is possibly TRBD1 (5 bases). Germline V CDR1 and CDR2: SGHVS, FQNEAQ. Trimming pared 3 bases from V and 7 bases from J, leaving 17 bases between. The CDR3 consists of 15 residues. As DNA, the CDR3 is TGTGCCAGCAGCTTGTTTGACGTTCCAGGGTATACGCAGTATTTT. Protein sequence: CASSLFDVPGYTQYF.

The rearrangement uses TRBV27 and TRBJ1-1; TRBD1 is a possible D gene (5 bases). The CDR3 is 14 residues long. CDR1 is MNHEY, CDR2 SMNVEV, per germline (reference sequence). With 2 bases removed from V and 1 base from J, the gap between germline ends came to 8 bases. This CDR3 reads CASSLGTTNTEAFF. Here the CDR3 DNA reads TGTGCCAGCAGTTTAGGGACGACGAACACTGAAGCTTTCTTT.

This clonotype was counted ten times or more. The CDR3 here is CASRPDQNTDTQYF. CDR3 sequence (DNA): TGTGCCAGCAGACCGGACCAAAACACAGATACGCAGTATTTT. The genes are TRBV2 and TRBJ2-3; D is unclear. The CDR3 runs to 14 residues. In germline, CDR1 is SNHLY, CDR2 FYNNEI. Trimming pared 6 bases from V and 2 bases from J, leaving 12 bases between.

V and J are TRBV7-9 and TRBJ1-4; 8 bases are a match to TRBD1. Germline V gene sequence: CDR1 SEHNR, CDR2 FQNEAQ (reference sequence). Trimming at V came to 1 base and at J to 6 bases, leaving 4 bases not matched to a gene. The CDR3 contains 15 residues. CDR3 in DNA: TGTGCCAGCAGCTTAGTGGGACAGGATGATGAAAAACTGTTTTTT. Protein sequence: CASSLVGQDDEKLFF.

This clonotype was counted at least ten times. The chain recombines TRBV3-1 with TRBJ2-3; D remains unclear. The CDR3 covers 13 residues. V was shortened by 1 base and J by 10 bases, with 12 bases between the two germline ends. CDR1 is LGHDT and CDR2 is YNNKEL in the germline V gene (reference sequence). This CDR3 reads CASSQVTLGPQYF. CDR3 bases: TGTGCCAGCAGCCAAGTTACCCTTGGACCGCAGTATTTT.

The rearrangement uses TRBV29-1 and TRBJ1-1; TRBD1 matches 12 bases. The CDR3 covers 16 residues. Looked up from germline, CDR1 is SQVTM and CDR2 is ANQGSEA. The J segment lost 11 bases and the V segment lost 7 bases, leaving 20 bases of the junction unmatched. The CDR3: CSALGQGARGRIMAFF. The DNA of the CDR3 is TGCAGCGCCCTGGGACAGGGGGCGAGAGGACGGATCATGGCTTTCTTT.

The V call is TRBV20-1, the J call TRBJ1-4, with 9 bases lining up with TRBD1. The germline CDR1 and CDR2 sequences are DFQATT and SNEGSKA (reference sequence). The junction had 10 bases not matched to a gene; V was cut back by 4 bases and J by 7 bases. The CDR3 has 15 amino acids. The CDR3 sequence: CSATYGTGYFEKLFF. As DNA, the CDR3 is TGCAGTGCTACATATGGGACAGGGTATTTTGAAAAACTGTTTTTT.

This clonotype was detected ten times or more. The chain is built from TRBV19 and TRBJ2-7; weak D call: TRBD2 (5 bases). The CDR3 has 16 amino acids. Trimming pared 3 bases from V and 0 bases from J, leaving 15 bases between. The germline CDR1 and CDR2 sequences are LNHDA and SQIVND (reference sequence). The CDR3 loop reads CASSMGAVGVSYEQYF. CDR3 nucleotides: TGTGCCAGTAGTATGGGAGCGGTCGGGGTCTCCTACGAGCAGTACTTC.

This chain joins TRBV29-1 and TRBJ2-1; D perhaps matches TRBD2 (6 bases). The V gene's germline CDR1 is SQVTM and CDR2 ANQGSEA. This CDR3 comprises 15 residues. V shed 3 bases and J shed 0 bases, with 12 bases lying between them. CDR3 region: CSVETGTASYNEQFF. DNA of the CDR3: TGCAGCGTTGAGACTGGGACTGCCTCCTACAATGAGCAGTTCTTC.

Many counts were recorded for this clonotype. V is TRBV20-1 and J is TRBJ2-7; no clear D. Germline assignment: CDR1 DFQATT and CDR2 SNEGSKA (reference sequence). The V end was cut by 6 bases, the J end by 0 bases, with 15 bases between. This CDR3 has 14 residues. CDR3 residues: CSALTTTSSYEQYF. CDR3 sequence (DNA): TGCAGTGCCTTAACCACTACGAGCTCCTACGAGCAGTACTTC.

Only a few counts were recorded for this clonotype. The V and J genes are TRBV27 and TRBJ1-1, with D maybe TRBD1 (5 bases). V was pared by 6 bases and J by 0 bases, with 14 bases between. CDR3 length equals 15 residues. In germline, CDR1 is MNHEY, CDR2 SMNVEV (reference sequence). CDR3 loop: CASSRDRFLNTEAFF. CDR3 in DNA: TGTGCCAGCAGCCGGGACCGATTTTTGAACACTGAAGCTTTCTTT.

V gene TRBV5-6 combines with J gene TRBJ2-2; TRBD1 agrees at 8 bases. Germline V gene lookup returns CDR1 SGHDT and CDR2 YYEEEE. The CDR3 extends over 15 amino acids. The ends lost 0 bases at V and 7 bases at J; junction bases unmatched: 5. CDR3 nucleotide sequence: TGTGCCAGCAGCTTGGCGGACAGGGAGAGCGGGGAGCTGTTTTTT. This codes for CASSLADRESGELFF. Looking up the rest from reference TRBV5-6 and TRBJ2-2 gives the full variable domain: DAGVTQSPTHLIKTRGQQVTLRCSPKSGHDTVSWYQQALGQGPQFIFQYYEEEERQRGNFPDRFSGHQFPNYSSELNVNALLLGDSALYLCASSLADRESGELFFGEGSRLTVL.